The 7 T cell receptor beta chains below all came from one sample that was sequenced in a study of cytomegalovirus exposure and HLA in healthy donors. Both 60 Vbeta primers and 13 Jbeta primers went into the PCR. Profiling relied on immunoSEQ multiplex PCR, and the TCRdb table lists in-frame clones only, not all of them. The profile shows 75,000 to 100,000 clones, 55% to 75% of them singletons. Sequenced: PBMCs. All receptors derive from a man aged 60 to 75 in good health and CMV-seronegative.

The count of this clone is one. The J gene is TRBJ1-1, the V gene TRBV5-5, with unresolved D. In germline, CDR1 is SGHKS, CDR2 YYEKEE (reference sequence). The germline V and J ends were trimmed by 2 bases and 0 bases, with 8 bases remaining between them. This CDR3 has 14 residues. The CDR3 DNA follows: TGTGCCAGCAGCTTTGGCACCGTGAACACTGAAGCTTTCTTT. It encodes CASSFGTVNTEAFF.

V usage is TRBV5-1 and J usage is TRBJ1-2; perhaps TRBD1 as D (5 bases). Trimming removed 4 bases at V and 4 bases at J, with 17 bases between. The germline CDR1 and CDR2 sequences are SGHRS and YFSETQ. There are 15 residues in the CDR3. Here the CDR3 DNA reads TGCGCCAGCAGCCAAAGGAGACAGTCCCTCTATGGCTACACCTTC. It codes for CASSQRRQSLYGYTF.

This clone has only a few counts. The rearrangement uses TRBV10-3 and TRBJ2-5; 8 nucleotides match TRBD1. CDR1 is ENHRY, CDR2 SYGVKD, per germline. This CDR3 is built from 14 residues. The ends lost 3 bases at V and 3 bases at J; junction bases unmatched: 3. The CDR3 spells CAISERGQEETQYF. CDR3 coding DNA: TGTGCCATCAGTGAAAGGGGACAGGAAGAGACCCAGTACTTC.

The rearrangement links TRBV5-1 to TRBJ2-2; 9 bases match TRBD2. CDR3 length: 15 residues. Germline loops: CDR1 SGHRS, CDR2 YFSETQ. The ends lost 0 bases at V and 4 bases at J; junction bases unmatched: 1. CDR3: CASSLVAGATGELFF. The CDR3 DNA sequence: TGCGCCAGCAGCTTGGTAGCGGGGGCCACCGGGGAGCTGTTTTTT.

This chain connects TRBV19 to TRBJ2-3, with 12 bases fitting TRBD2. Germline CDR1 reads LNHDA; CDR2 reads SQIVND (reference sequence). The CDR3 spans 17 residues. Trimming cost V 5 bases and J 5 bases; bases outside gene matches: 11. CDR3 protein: CASSRLAGVYRQDTQYF. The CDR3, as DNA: TGTGCCAGTAGTCGACTAGCGGGAGTCTATCGTCAAGATACGCAGTATTTT.

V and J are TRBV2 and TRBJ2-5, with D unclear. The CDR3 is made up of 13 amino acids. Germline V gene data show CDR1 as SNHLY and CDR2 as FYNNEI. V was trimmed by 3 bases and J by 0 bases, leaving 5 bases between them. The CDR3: CASSDGYQETQYF. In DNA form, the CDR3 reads TGTGCCAGCAGTGACGGGTACCAAGAGACCCAGTACTTC. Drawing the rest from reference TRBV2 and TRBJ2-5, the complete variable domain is EPEVTQTPSHQVTQMGQEVILRCVPISNHLYFYWYRQILGQKVEFLVSFYNNEISEKSEIFDDQFSVERPDGSNFTLKIRSTKLEDSAMYFCASSDGYQETQYFGPGTRLLVL.

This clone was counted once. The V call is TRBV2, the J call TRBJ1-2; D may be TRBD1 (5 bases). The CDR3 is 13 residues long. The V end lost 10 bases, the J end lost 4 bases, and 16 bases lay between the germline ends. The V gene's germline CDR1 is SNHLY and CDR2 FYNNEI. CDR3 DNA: TGTGCCACCCACCAACAGGCGAGCTATGGCTACACCTTC. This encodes CATHQQASYGYTF.